Listed below are T cell receptor beta chains from one sample, sequenced in a study of shared clonotypes between healthy human individuals. TCRdb's copy holds only in-frame clones and misses some; the assay was immunoSEQ multiplex PCR. Of under 1 million clones listed, 80% to 95% were seen once; the top ten hold around 24%. Material for sequencing was naive CD8+ T cells sorted from blood. The receptor source for this set is a young man in good health. Each CDR3 is given with its conserved first and last residue. D genes are given only for firm matches. Clone size is given for some rows only: seen once, a few or many times, or a class if the clone is expanded.

D	V	J	size	DNA	CDR3
NA	TRBV28	TRBJ1-3	NA	TGTGCCAGCAGTTCTGGGGCATACGTACTTTGGAAAAACACCATATATTTT	CASSSGAYVLWKNTIYF
NA	TRBV6-1	TRBJ1-1	NA	TGTGCCAGCAGTGAAGCTGCTTTAAGGGGTCCGTTCACTGAAGCTTTCTTT	CASSEAALRGPFTEAFF
TRBD1	TRBV29-1	TRBJ1-1	NA	TGCAGCGTTGAAGCTCCGACAGGGGTGAACACTGAAGCTTTCTTT	CSVEAPTGVNTEAFF
TRBD2	TRBV9	TRBJ2-1	NA	TGTGCCAGCAGCCCCGGACTAGCGTCGGATGAGCAGTTCTTC	CASSPGLASDEQFF
TRBD2	TRBV10-3	TRBJ2-2	NA	TGTGCCCACTGGGGGGGTCTGAACACCGGGGAGCTGTTTTTT	CAHWGGLNTGELFF
NA	TRBV7-9	TRBJ2-4	NA	TGTGCCAGCAGCCGGGGCGGAATAGCCAAAAACATTCAGTACTTC	CASSRGGIAKNIQYF
TRBD2	TRBV5-5	TRBJ2-1	NA	TGTGCCAGCAGCTTGCGTTTTGAGGGACTAGGATACAATGAGCAGTTCTTC	CASSLRFEGLGYNEQFF
NA	TRBV28	TRBJ2-2	NA	TGTGCCAGCAGGGTAATTCGGGCGCACACAACCACCGGGGAGCTGTTTTTT	CASRVIRAHTTTGELFF
NA	TRBV7-6	TRBJ2-1	NA	TGTGCCAGCAGCTTAGTAACTAGCAGTTACAATGAGCAGTTCTTC	CASSLVTSSYNEQFF
TRBD1	TRBV16	TRBJ2-3	NA	TGTGCCAGCAGCCAATCTGGCAGGGGGACAGATACGCAGTATTTT	CASSQSGRGTDTQYF
NA	TRBV5-5	TRBJ2-1	NA	TGTGCCAGCAGCATCCTGGGGGGTGACAGGGTAACTCTCTTGAATGAGCAGTTCTTC	CASSILGGDRVTLLNEQFF
TRBD2	TRBV2	TRBJ2-7	NA	TGTGCCAGCAGTGAAGCTGGACTAGCTTACGAGCAGTACTTC	CASSEAGLAYEQYF
NA	TRBV25-1	TRBJ1-2	NA	TGTGCCAGCAGTGACGGAGCCAGTGGCTACACCTTC	CASSDGASGYTF
TRBD2	TRBV23-1	TRBJ2-7	NA	TGCGCCAGCACCGCCGGGGGGGATTACTACGAGCAGTACTTC	CASTAGGDYYEQYF
TRBD1	TRBV7-9	TRBJ2-3	NA	TGTGCCAGCAGCTTGGACAGGGGTCTTACGGATACGCAGTATTTT	CASSLDRGLTDTQYF
NA	TRBV7-9	TRBJ2-3	NA	TGTGCCAGCAGCTTAAAGGTGGATACGCAGTATTTT	CASSLKVDTQYF
NA	TRBV29-1	TRBJ1-1	once	TGCAGCACCCGGGACCTCTTAGGAGCTTTCTTT	CSTRDLLGAFF
TRBD1	TRBV11-2	TRBJ2-7	NA	TGTGCCAGCAGCCCAGCCCCCGGGACAGGGTACGAGCAGTACTTC	CASSPAPGTGYEQYF
NA	TRBV7-2	TRBJ2-7	NA	TGTGCCAGCAGCCCCAACCGCGGGGCTGCCTACGAGCAGTACTTC	CASSPNRGAAYEQYF
TRBD2	TRBV13	TRBJ2-5	NA	TGTGCCAGCAGCTTAGGCGGGAGGAATATCCAGTACTTC	CASSLGGRNIQYF
TRBD1	TRBV5-5	TRBJ2-5	NA	TGTGCCAGCAGCTCAGGGGGCGAGTTAGAGACCCAGTACTTC	CASSSGGELETQYF
NA	TRBV4-3	TRBJ2-7	few	TGCGCCAGCAGCCAGATGGTGACAGGATACTACGAGCAGTACTTC	CASSQMVTGYYEQYF
NA	TRBV9	TRBJ2-5	NA	TGTGCCAGCAGCGTAGCGGGAGTGTGGGAGACCCAGTACTTC	CASSVAGVWETQYF
TRBD2	TRBV6-6	TRBJ2-7	NA	TGTGCCAGCAGTTACGAGATAGCGGGAGACTCCTACGAGCAGTACTTC	CASSYEIAGDSYEQYF
NA	TRBV4-1	TRBJ2-2	NA	TGCGCCAGCAGCCAGGCCATGGCTCGGGAGCTGTTTTTT	CASSQAMARELFF
NA	TRBV7-9	TRBJ2-2	NA	TGTGCCAGCAGCTTAGGTAACACCGGGGAGCTGTTTTTT	CASSLGNTGELFF
NA	TRBV4-1	TRBJ2-3	NA	TGCGCCAGCAGCCCGCCCCCACCTCGGGCAGATACGCAGTATTTT	CASSPPPPRADTQYF
TRBD2	TRBV5-1	TRBJ2-1	NA	TGCGCCAGCAGCTCCTTCACAGCCATACCGGGACTAGCGCGAACCTACAATGAGCAGTTCTTC	CASSSFTAIPGLARTYNEQFF
NA	TRBV6-5	TRBJ2-1	NA	TGTGCCAGCAGCCTCAGTAATGAGCAGTTCTTC	CASSLSNEQFF
TRBD2	TRBV15	TRBJ2-3	NA	TGTGCCACCAGCAGACTAGCGGGAGGGCCAACAGATACGCAGTATTTT	CATSRLAGGPTDTQYF
NA	TRBV9	TRBJ1-2	NA	TGTGCCAGCAGCGTAGCAGGCAACTATGGCTACACCTTC	CASSVAGNYGYTF
NA	TRBV7-9	TRBJ2-7	NA	TGTGCCAGCGGACTGCGTCCGTACGAGCAGTACTTC	CASGLRPYEQYF
TRBD2	TRBV7-8	TRBJ2-1	NA	TGTGCCAGCAGCTTTGGTCCTAGCGGGAGCAATGAGCAGTTCTTC	CASSFGPSGSNEQFF